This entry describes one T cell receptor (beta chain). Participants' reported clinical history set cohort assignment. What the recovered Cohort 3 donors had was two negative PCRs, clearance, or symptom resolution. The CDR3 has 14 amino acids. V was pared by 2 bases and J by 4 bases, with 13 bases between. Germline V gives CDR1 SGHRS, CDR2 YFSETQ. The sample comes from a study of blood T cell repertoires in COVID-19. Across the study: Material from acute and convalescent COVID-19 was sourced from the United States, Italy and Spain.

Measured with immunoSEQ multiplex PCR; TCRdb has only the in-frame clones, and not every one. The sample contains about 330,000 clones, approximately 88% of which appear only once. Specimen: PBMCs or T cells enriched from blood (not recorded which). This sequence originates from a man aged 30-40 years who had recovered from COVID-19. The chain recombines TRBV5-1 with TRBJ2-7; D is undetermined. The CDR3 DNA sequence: TGCGCCAGCAGCTTTAATAACTACCAATACGAGCAGTACTTC. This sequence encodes CASSFNNYQYEQYF.